Following are 20 T cell receptor beta chains from one sample sequenced in a study of OX40 agonist ivuxolimab in advanced cancers. The data were produced by immunoSEQ multiplex PCR, yet TCRdb's version contains in-frame clones alone and is incomplete. The sample lists about 70,000 clones; 88% were seen once. This specimen was CD4+ or CD8+ T cells sorted from blood, taken in a trial of the OX40 agonist ivuxolimab. These receptors were obtained from an adult with an advanced solid tumor such as melanoma, head and neck, liver or kidney cancer.

Of note for this clone: An end of the junction does not agree with germline; a read error may underlie this. CDR3 DNA: TGTGCCAGCAGTGAAGTAAGTAGGCAGGACTTCATCTTC. It encodes CASSEVSRQDFIF. The chain combines TRBV6-1 with TRBJ1-2; D not certain. This CDR3 has 13 amino acids. Germline loops: CDR1 MNHNS, CDR2 SASEGT.

This clone was seen a few times. Other DNA sequences in the same sample also yield this CDR3. The chain couples TRBV6-6 to TRBJ2-7; TRBD1 or TRBD2 may be the D gene (5 bases each). The CDR3 totals 15 residues. Germline V gene sequence: CDR1 MNHNY, CDR2 SVGAGI (reference sequence). Deletions cut 0 bases from V and 0 bases from J, with 9 bases between. The CDR3, as DNA: TGTGCCAGCAGTTACTCAGGGGAGAGCTCCTACGAGCAGTACTTC. Translation gives CASSYSGESSYEQYF.

J is TRBJ1-6 and V is TRBV30, with TRBD1 matching over 8 bases. The V gene end was trimmed by 2 bases and the J gene end by 7 bases; junction bases not matched to a gene: 7. CDR1 is GTSNPN, CDR2 SVGIG, per germline (reference sequence). CDR3 length equals 15 residues. This chain's CDR3 is CAWSPRTGRNSPLHF. The DNA for the CDR3 is TGTGCCTGGAGTCCGCGGACAGGGAGGAATTCACCCCTCCACTTT.

The V gene is TRBV5-1, the J gene TRBJ2-7; the D is unclear. This CDR3 comprises 13 residues. Germline V gene sequence: CDR1 SGHRS, CDR2 YFSETQ. Deletions cut 1 base from V and 5 bases from J, with 10 bases between. The CDR3: CASSLSGIHEQYF. CDR3 coding DNA: TGCGCCAGCAGCTTGTCGGGTATCCACGAGCAGTACTTC. Together with reference TRBV5-1 and TRBJ2-7, the CDR3 gives the full variable domain: KAGVTQTPRYLIKTRGQQVTLSCSPISGHRSVSWYQQTPGQGLQFLFEYFSETQRNKGNFPGRFSGRQFSNSRSEMNVSTLELGDSALYLCASSLSGIHEQYFGPGTRLTVT.

The table lists this clone with a count of one. The rearrangement joins TRBV5-1 to TRBJ1-6; perhaps TRBD1 as D (5 bases). This CDR3 has 14 amino acids. With 0 bases removed from V and 7 bases from J, the gap between germline ends came to 8 bases. The V gene's germline CDR1 is SGHRS and CDR2 YFSETQ. CDR3 nucleotides: TGCGCCAGCAGCTTGGAAGGGGCCAATTCACCCCTCCACTTT. It yields the protein CASSLEGANSPLHF.

This clone has just one count. The rearrangement joins TRBV28 to TRBJ2-7; TRBD1 or TRBD2 may be the D gene (6 bases each). This CDR3 comprises 14 residues. CDR1 and CDR2 from the germline V gene are MDHEN and SYDVKM. Trimming cost V 6 bases and J 2 bases, with 14 bases left between them. The CDR3 DNA follows: TGTGCCAGCAGGCGCCCGGGGGCCGCCTACGAGCAGTACTTC. Its protein is CASRRPGAAYEQYF. Full variable domain (remainder filled in from reference TRBV28 and TRBJ2-7): DVKVTQSSRYLVKRTGEKVFLECVQDMDHENMFWYRQDPGLGLRLIYFSYDVKMKEKGDIPEGYSVSREKKERFSLILESASTNQTSMYLCASRRPGAAYEQYFGPGTRLTVT.

V is TRBV6-6 and J is TRBJ2-1; TRBD1 aligns across 8 bases. Per germline, CDR1 MNHNY and CDR2 SVGAGI (reference sequence). Trimming took 10 bases from V and 8 from J; bases not matched to a gene: 4. The CDR3 has 11 residues. The CDR3 DNA reads as TGTGCCACAGACAGGGGAGATGAGCAGTTCTTC. Translated, it gives CATDRGDEQFF.

This clone turned up a few times. V is TRBV6-6 and J is TRBJ2-7; TRBD1 matches 7 bases. Trimming at V came to 8 bases and at J to 4 bases, leaving 11 bases not matched to a gene. Per the germline V gene, CDR1 is MNHNY and CDR2 is SVGAGI (reference sequence). The CDR3 has 14 amino acids. CDR3 loop: CASGRDSDSYEQYF. The CDR3 DNA reads as TGTGCCAGCGGTCGGGACAGCGACTCATACGAGCAGTACTTC.

The V call is TRBV5-4, the J call TRBJ2-3, with a possible D match to TRBD2 (6 bases). CDR1 is SGHNT and CDR2 is YYREEE in the germline V gene (reference sequence). V dropped 4 bases and J dropped 5 bases, with 14 bases sitting between them. The CDR3 has 14 residues. For the CDR3, the DNA is TGTGCCAGCAGCAGGGCTAGCGACGGAGATACGCAGTATTTT. Translation gives CASSRASDGDTQYF.

The genes are TRBV5-6 and TRBJ1-6; D possibly corresponds to TRBD1 (5 bases). The germline V gene has CDR1 SGHDT and CDR2 YYEEEE. V shed 2 bases and J shed 5 bases, with 14 bases lying between them. The CDR3 contains 16 residues. The DNA for the CDR3 is TGTGCCAGCAGCTTATGGGACGCTCGAGATAATTCACCCCTCCACTTT. Translated, it gives CASSLWDARDNSPLHF.

The chain uses TRBV7-2 and TRBJ2-7; 10 bases fit TRBD1. Germline-derived CDR1 and CDR2 are SGHTA and FQGNSA. The J segment lost 5 bases and the V segment lost 5 bases, leaving 6 bases of the junction unmatched. This CDR3 has 14 amino acids. The CDR3 nucleotides read TGTGCCAGCAGCCAGGGACAGGGGTTAGACGAGCAGTACTTC. Amino acid sequence: CASSQGQGLDEQYF.

The chain recombines TRBV7-9 with TRBJ1-1; TRBD1 is a possible D gene (5 bases). Trimming pared 6 bases from V and 5 bases from J, leaving 13 bases between. Germline CDR1 SEHNR, CDR2 FQNEAQ (reference sequence). The CDR3 is 13 residues long. The CDR3 DNA sequence: TGTGCCAGCAGTAGAGGGTCAGGGACTGAAGCTTTCTTT. This encodes CASSRGSGTEAFF.

V usage is TRBV28 and J usage is TRBJ1-6; 8 bases map to TRBD1. Trimming took 6 bases from V and 6 from J; bases not matched to a gene: 7. The CDR3 totals 15 residues. Germline CDR1 reads MDHEN; CDR2 reads SYDVKM. The CDR3: CASSSDRAVNSPLHF. The CDR3 DNA reads TGTGCCAGCAGCTCGGACAGGGCTGTTAATTCACCCCTCCACTTT.

The rearrangement joins TRBV4-1 to TRBJ2-7; 9 positions agree with TRBD1. The CDR3 has 14 residues. Looked up from germline, CDR1 is MGHRA and CDR2 is YSYEKL. Trimming removed 2 bases from V and 3 bases from J; junction bases left unmatched: 2. CDR3 bases: TGCGCCAGCAGCCAACCGGGACAGGGCTACGAGCAGTACTTC. This sequence encodes CASSQPGQGYEQYF.

This chain joins TRBV30 and TRBJ1-6, with D unresolved. The germline gives CDR1 GTSNPN, CDR2 SVGIG (reference sequence). CDR3 length equals 15 residues. V lost 3 bases to trimming and J lost 0 bases, with 9 bases between them. CDR3 protein: CAWSSQSSYNSPLHF. The DNA of the CDR3 is TGTGCCTGGAGCTCGCAAAGCTCCTATAATTCACCCCTCCACTTT.

The chain carries TRBV6-5 and TRBJ1-2, with 7 nucleotides matching TRBD1. Germline lookup yields CDR1 MNHEY and CDR2 SVGAGI. Trimming removed 6 bases from V and 5 bases from J; junction bases left unmatched: 9. This CDR3 region has 14 residues. CDR3 region: CASSKAGQFYGYTF. The CDR3, as DNA: TGTGCCAGCAGCAAAGCGGGACAGTTTTATGGCTACACCTTC.

This rearrangement joins TRBV11-2 to TRBJ2-5; D is perhaps TRBD1 (6 bases). The V end was cut by 3 bases, the J end by 5 bases, with 13 bases between. CDR3 length: 14 amino acids. Germline CDR1 reads SGHAT; CDR2 reads FQNNGV. CDR3 coding DNA: TGTGCCAGCAGCTTCACAGGGATGGGGGAGACCCAGTACTTC. This translates into CASSFTGMGETQYF.

The gene calls are TRBV4-2 and TRBJ1-2, with D maybe TRBD1 (6 bases). V lost 1 base to trimming and J lost 4 bases, with 10 bases between them. Germline CDR1 and CDR2: LGHNA and YNFKEQ. The CDR3 sequence is 14 residues long. The chain's CDR3 is CASSQGQEVYGYTF. The CDR3 region has the DNA TGTGCCAGCAGCCAAGGACAGGAGGTCTATGGCTACACCTTC.

The chain is built from TRBV5-5 and TRBJ2-7, with 8 bases aligning to TRBD2. The CDR3 contains 17 residues. CDR1 is SGHKS, CDR2 YYEKEE, per germline (reference sequence). Trimming removed 4 bases from V and 1 base from J; junction bases left unmatched: 13. The CDR3: CASSLAAGVTVSYEQYF. The DNA of the CDR3 is TGTGCCAGCAGCCTGGCAGCGGGGGTCACAGTATCCTACGAGCAGTACTTC.

The chain uses TRBV5-1 and TRBJ2-2; D perhaps matches TRBD1 (6 bases). Looked up from germline, CDR1 is SGHRS and CDR2 is YFSETQ. Between the trimmed V and J ends, which lost 4 bases and 0 bases, there was a span of 16 bases. The CDR3 runs to 17 residues. The CDR3 sequence: CASSRTTGPTNTGELFF. The CDR3 DNA is TGCGCCAGCAGCCGAACTACAGGGCCTACGAACACCGGGGAGCTGTTTTTT.